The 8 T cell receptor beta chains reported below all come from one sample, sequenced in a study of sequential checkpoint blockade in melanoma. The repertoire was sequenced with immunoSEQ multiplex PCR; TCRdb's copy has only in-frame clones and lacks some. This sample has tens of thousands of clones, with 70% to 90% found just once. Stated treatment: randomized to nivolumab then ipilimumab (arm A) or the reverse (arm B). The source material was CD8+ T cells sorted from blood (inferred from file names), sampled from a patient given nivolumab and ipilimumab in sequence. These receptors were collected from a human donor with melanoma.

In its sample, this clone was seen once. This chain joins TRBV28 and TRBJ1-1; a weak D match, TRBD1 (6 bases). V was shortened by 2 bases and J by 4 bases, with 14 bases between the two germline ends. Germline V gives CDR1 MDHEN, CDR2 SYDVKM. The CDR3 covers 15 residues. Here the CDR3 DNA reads TGTGCCAGCAGTTTAGGGGACATAGGGTTCACTGAAGCTTTCTTT. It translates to CASSLGDIGFTEAFF.

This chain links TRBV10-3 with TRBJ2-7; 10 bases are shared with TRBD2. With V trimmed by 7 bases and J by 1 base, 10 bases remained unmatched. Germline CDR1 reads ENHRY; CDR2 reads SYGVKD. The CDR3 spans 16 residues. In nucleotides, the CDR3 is TGTGCCATCACGGGTAGCGGGGGGCGGCGTTCCTACGAGCAGTACGTC. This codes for CAITGSGGRRSYEQYV.

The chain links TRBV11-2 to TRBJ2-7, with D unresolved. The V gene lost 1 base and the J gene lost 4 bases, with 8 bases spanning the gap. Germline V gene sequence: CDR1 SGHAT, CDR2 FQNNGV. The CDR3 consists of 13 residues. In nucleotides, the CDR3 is TGTGCCAGCAGCTTAGCGACTTTGTACGAGCAGTACGTC. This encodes CASSLATLYEQYV.

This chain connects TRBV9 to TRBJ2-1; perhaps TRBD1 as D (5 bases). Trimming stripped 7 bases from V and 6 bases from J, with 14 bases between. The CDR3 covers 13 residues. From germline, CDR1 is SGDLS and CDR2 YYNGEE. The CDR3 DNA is TGTGCCAGCGGGGCAAGGGTAGGCAATGAGCAGTTCTTC. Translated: CASGARVGNEQFF.

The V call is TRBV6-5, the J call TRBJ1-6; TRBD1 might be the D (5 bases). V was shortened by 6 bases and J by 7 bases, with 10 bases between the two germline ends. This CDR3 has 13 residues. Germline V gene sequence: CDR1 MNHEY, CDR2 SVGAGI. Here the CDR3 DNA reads TGTGCCAGCAGAGGACAAGTAAATTCACCCCTCCACTTT. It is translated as CASRGQVNSPLHF.

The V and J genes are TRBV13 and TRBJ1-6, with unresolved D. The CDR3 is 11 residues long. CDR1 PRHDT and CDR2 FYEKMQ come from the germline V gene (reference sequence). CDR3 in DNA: TGTGCTGCGGGCTATAATTCACCCCTCCACTTT. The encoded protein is CAAGYNSPLHF.

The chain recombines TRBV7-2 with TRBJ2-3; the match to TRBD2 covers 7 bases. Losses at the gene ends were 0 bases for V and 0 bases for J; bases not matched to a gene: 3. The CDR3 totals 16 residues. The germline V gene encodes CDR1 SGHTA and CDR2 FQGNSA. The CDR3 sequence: CASSLALAESTDTQYF. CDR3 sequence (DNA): TGTGCCAGCAGCTTAGCTCTAGCGGAAAGCACAGATACGCAGTATTTT.

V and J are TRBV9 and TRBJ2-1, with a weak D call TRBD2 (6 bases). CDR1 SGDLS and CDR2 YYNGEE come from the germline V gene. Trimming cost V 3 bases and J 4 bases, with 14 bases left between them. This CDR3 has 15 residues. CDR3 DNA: TGTGCCAGCAGCGGTACCGGGAGACATTACAATGAGCAGTTCTTC. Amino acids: CASSGTGRHYNEQFF. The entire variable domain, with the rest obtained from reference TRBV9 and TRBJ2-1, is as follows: DSGVTQTPKHLITATGQRVTLRCSPRSGDLSVYWYQQSLDQGLQFLIQYYNGEERAKGNILERFSAQQFPDLHSELNLSSLELGDSALYFCASSGTGRHYNEQFFGPGTRLTVL.